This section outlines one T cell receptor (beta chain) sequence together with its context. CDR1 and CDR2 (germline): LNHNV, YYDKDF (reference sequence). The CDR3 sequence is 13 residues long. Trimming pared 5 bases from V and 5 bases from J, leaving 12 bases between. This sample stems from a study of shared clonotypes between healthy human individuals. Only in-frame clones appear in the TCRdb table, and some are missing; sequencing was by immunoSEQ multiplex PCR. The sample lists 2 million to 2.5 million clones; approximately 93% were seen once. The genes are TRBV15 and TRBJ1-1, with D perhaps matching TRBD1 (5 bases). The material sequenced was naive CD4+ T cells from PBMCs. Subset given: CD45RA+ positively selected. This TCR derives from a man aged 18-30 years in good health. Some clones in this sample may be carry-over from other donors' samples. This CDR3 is CATSQGGRTEAFF. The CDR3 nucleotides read TGTGCCACCAGCCAGGGAGGTAGGACTGAAGCTTTCTTT.